This TCR beta chain was documented in a study of human CD8 memory T cell subsets (dated by TCRdb to 2020 to 2021). With respect to the entire study: The clonal relationships among stem-like (TSTEM), progenitor exhausted-like (TPEX) and effector memory CD8+ T cell subsets were assessed by comparing the TCRbeta repertoires of these subsets. TCRbeta repertoires were obtained from TSTEM, TPEX and effector memory subsets contributed by each of more than five donors. The full study reports these points: Only TCRbeta chains were sequenced, and repertoire comparisons rested on a handful of donors tested with paired t-tests and Bonferroni correction. Normalized Shannon-Wiener diversity was similarly high in the TSTEM and TPEX subsets, while the effector memory subsets were comparatively less diverse. Based on Chao1 estimates, TSTEM subsets appeared to have greater repertoire diversity than TPEX subsets, which could potentially reflect a broader range of specificities. Both stem-like subsets shared clonotypes with effector memory cells, but TSTEM and TPEX repertoires overlapped minimally, suggesting distinct antigen spectra.

Instrument on record: NextSeq 550. A Human TCR Profiling Kit was used to prepare UMI-labeled 5' RACE TCRbeta libraries. Every TCRbeta library was prepared in parallel, with the same number of PCR cycles used for all of the libraries. Per the source publication's procedure: Between roughly 2,700 and 18,000 functional CDR3beta clonotypes were contained in each TCRbeta library. MIGEC 1.2.9 handled UMI extraction and consensus assembly, with a minimum of three reads required per UMI. MiXCR 3.0.3 was used to extract in-frame CDR3beta repertoires. Diversity metrics were computed in VDJtools 1.2.1 after downsampling each sample to 42,000 randomly selected UMIs. For each sample pair, the repertoire overlap metrics D, R and F2 were calculated in VDJtools using the top 3,000 clones. TCRdb reprocessed the reads into one record per CDR3 protein sequence, lacking DNA. The V and J calls were not made by the authors but by TCRdb's processing. For this sample, the table gives 15,000 to 20,000 distinct CDR3 sequences. The ten most abundant clones make up around 6.1% of the sample.

Of note for this clonotype: What this receptor recognizes is not known.

Stem-like memory CD8+ T cells (TSTEM) were defined as CCR7+ PD-1- TIGIT- cells. Peripheral blood mononuclear cells were isolated from healthy donor buffy coats by density gradient separation. In the study, total CD8+ T cells were enriched by negative magnetic separation with EasySep or MojoSort CD8+ T cell isolation kits. For each subset, total RNA was extracted using an RNeasy Mini Kit from duplicate vials of around 150,000 sorted CD8+ T cells. The PBMCs were used fresh or after being cryopreserved in fetal bovine serum with roughly 10% DMSO. CD8+ T cell subsets were sorted to purity by fluorescence-activated cell sorting on a FACSAria III. From the cysteine through the phenylalanine, the CDR3 covers 16 amino acids. No DNA sequence was recorded. Sequences SQVTM (CDR1) and ANQGSEA (CDR2) are obtained from the germline V gene.

Sequencing was carried out using CD8+ stem-like memory T cells (TSCM and TCM) sorted from PBMCs. Sample cell subset or site, as interpreted from the label and publication: stem-like memory CD8 T cells (TSTEM), CCR7+ PD-1- TIGIT-. The sequence was obtained from a human donor in good health. Recombination connected TRBV29-1 to TRBJ2-7; TCRdb returns TRBD1, unconfirmable since there is no DNA. The CDR3 loop reads CSVEGLAGVSSYEQYF.